Shown below are 20 T cell receptor beta chains from a single sample sequenced in a study of brain T cells in children with intractable seizures. Some clones are missing from TCRdb's copy, which holds only in-frame ones; the method was immunoSEQ multiplex PCR. Among about 80,000 clones listed, around 90% were seen once. The source material was peripheral blood, sampled at surgery. These receptors all come from a girl aged 2-15 years with Rasmussen encephalitis and intractable seizures.

This chain uses TRBV7-2 with TRBJ2-7; D ambiguous. Germline V gene lookup returns CDR1 SGHTA and CDR2 FQGNSA. Trimming took 1 base from V and 3 from J, leaving 16 bases between them. This CDR3 spans 16 amino acids. The CDR3 is CASSLEGLNGHYEQYF. The CDR3 nucleotides read TGTGCCAGCAGCTTAGAAGGCCTAAACGGTCACTACGAGCAGTACTTC.

About this clone: The sample carries other DNA sequences with the same CDR3. V is TRBV9 and J is TRBJ2-7, with a tentative D call TRBD2 (5 bases). Germline-derived CDR1 and CDR2 are SGDLS and YYNGEE. The CDR3 is 13 amino acids. Between the trimmed V and J ends, which lost 2 bases and 2 bases, there was a span of 8 bases. CDR3 in amino acids: CASSVGLAYEQYF. In DNA form, the CDR3 reads TGTGCCAGCAGCGTTGGACTCGCCTACGAGCAGTACTTC.

The chain employs TRBV4-1 and TRBJ2-1; D unresolved. The CDR3 is 13 residues long. V was trimmed by 0 bases and J by 13 bases, leaving 13 bases between them. CDR1 is MGHRA, CDR2 YSYEKL, per germline. The DNA for the CDR3 is TGCGCCAGCAGCCAAGATGCGAACCCACAACAGTTCTTC. It translates to CASSQDANPQQFF.

This clone was seen a single time. The chain links TRBV11-3 to TRBJ2-7; D not certain. Trimming shortened V by 1 base and J by 2 bases, and 12 bases separated the two germline ends. This CDR3 region has 15 residues. The germline V gene has CDR1 SGHNT and CDR2 YENEEA. Here the CDR3 reads CASSLAAMSPYEQYF. The CDR3, as DNA: TGTGCCAGCAGCTTAGCTGCGATGAGCCCCTACGAGCAGTACTTC.

This clone appeared once. The genes are TRBV29-1 and TRBJ2-5; perhaps TRBD2 as D (6 bases). Germline V gives CDR1 SQVTM, CDR2 ANQGSEA. Trimming cost V 7 bases and J 5 bases, with 20 bases left between them. The CDR3 sequence is 14 residues long. The CDR3 sequence is CSARARSGGETQYF. The CDR3 coding sequence is TGCAGCGCCAGGGCGAGGTCAGGAGGGGAGACCCAGTACTTC.

V is TRBV6-5 and J is TRBJ1-1; 8 bases map to TRBD1. The V gene's germline CDR1 is MNHEY and CDR2 SVGAGI. V lost 10 bases and J lost 1; bases outside the gene matches: 2. There are 12 residues in the CDR3. CDR3 sequence reads: CATGTGNTEAFF. The CDR3, as DNA: TGTGCCACGGGGACAGGGAACACTGAAGCTTTCTTT.

The chain joins TRBV28 to TRBJ2-3; 7 bases agree with TRBD2. The CDR3 runs 15 residues. V gave up 6 bases and J gave up 4 bases; unmatched junction bases: 10. The V gene's germline CDR1 is MDHEN and CDR2 SYDVKM. The CDR3 region is CASSTVWGGADTQYF. The CDR3 DNA reads as TGTGCCAGCAGCACCGTATGGGGAGGGGCAGATACGCAGTATTTT.

The chain joins TRBV11-3 to TRBJ2-3; TRBD2 is a possible D gene (6 bases). CDR3 length equals 17 residues. The germline CDR1 and CDR2 sequences are SGHNT and YENEEA. The V end was cut by 0 bases, the J end by 4 bases, with 17 bases between. Written as DNA, the CDR3 is TGTGCCAGCAGCTTAGAGGGGACGGGAGTGGTGGCAGATACGCAGTATTTT. Protein: CASSLEGTGVVADTQYF.

The chain combines TRBV9 with TRBJ2-1; TRBD2 matches 10 bases. CDR1 and CDR2 from the germline V gene are SGDLS and YYNGEE. The V gene end was trimmed by 6 bases and the J gene end by 0 bases; junction bases not matched to a gene: 9. The CDR3 consists of 17 residues. CDR3 in DNA: TGTGCCAGCACGCGACTAGCGGGCCTGAGCTCCTACAATGAGCAGTTCTTC. This sequence encodes CASTRLAGLSSYNEQFF.

The rearrangement links TRBV11-3 to TRBJ2-1; D tentatively fits TRBD1 or TRBD2 (5 bases each). V was shortened by 5 bases and J by 15 bases, with 23 bases between the two germline ends. CDR1 and CDR2 (germline): SGHNT, YENEEA. CDR3 length: 14 residues. This CDR3 is CASSHEGRPWSMFF. The CDR3 DNA is TGTGCCAGCAGCCATGAGGGACGCCCCTGGAGTATGTTCTTC.

The chain employs TRBV6-1 and TRBJ1-4; unclear D gene. Per the germline V gene, CDR1 is MNHNS and CDR2 is SASEGT. V was cut by 2 bases and J by 13 bases, with 8 bases left in between. The CDR3 runs to 11 residues. The CDR3 loop reads CASSEKVLLFF. CDR3 nucleotide sequence: TGTGCCAGCAGTGAAAAGGTGTTACTGTTTTTT.

This chain uses TRBV4-2 with TRBJ1-2; possible D gene TRBD1, 6 bases. Looked up from germline, CDR1 is LGHNA and CDR2 is YNFKEQ. Trimming took 5 bases from V and 3 from J, leaving 16 bases between them. CDR3 length equals 15 residues. Written as DNA, the CDR3 is TGTGCCAGCAGCGAAGGTGGGGGCGCACACTATGGCTACACCTTC. It encodes CASSEGGGAHYGYTF.

This chain links TRBV3-1 (or the pseudogene TRBV3-2) with TRBJ1-3; D call uncertain. Germline CDR1 is LGHDT and CDR2 is YNNKEL (reference sequence). V lost 3 bases and J 2 bases, leaving 8 bases between the germline ends. The CDR3 has 14 residues. The CDR3 spells CASSHRAAGNTIYF. In DNA form, the CDR3 reads TGTGCCAGCAGCCATAGGGCCGCTGGAAACACCATATATTTT.

The genes are TRBV5-4 and TRBJ1-1; no firm D call. V was shortened by 4 bases and J by 0 bases, with 16 bases between the two germline ends. Looked up from germline, CDR1 is SGHNT and CDR2 is YYREEE (reference sequence). The length of the CDR3 is 16 residues. Here the CDR3 DNA reads TGTGCCAGCAGCCCCCCCGGGATTGGGATGAACACTGAAGCTTTCTTT. Amino acids: CASSPPGIGMNTEAFF. Supplemented by reference TRBV5-4 and TRBJ1-1, the full variable domain reads ETGVTQSPTHLIKTRGQQVTLRCSSQSGHNTVSWYQQALGQGPQFIFQYYREEENGRGNFPPRFSGLQFPNYSSELNVNALELDDSALYLCASSPPGIGMNTEAFFGQGTRLTVV.

This chain joins TRBV19 and TRBJ2-1; TRBD2 matches at 9 bases. The germline gives CDR1 LNHDA, CDR2 SQIVND (reference sequence). V gave up 2 bases and J gave up 8 bases; unmatched junction bases: 4. The CDR3 has 14 residues. The CDR3 loop is CASSIRGRAHEQFF. DNA for the CDR3: TGTGCCAGTAGTATACGCGGGAGGGCCCATGAGCAGTTCTTC. Full variable domain (rest looked up from reference TRBV19 and TRBJ2-1): DGGITQSPKYLFRKEGQNVTLSCEQNLNHDAMYWYRQDPGQGLRLIYYSQIVNDFQKGDIAEGYSVSREKKESFPLTVTSAQKNPTAFYLCASSIRGRAHEQFFGPGTRLTVL.

V and J are TRBV5-4 and TRBJ2-3; possibly TRBD1 or TRBD2 for D (5 bases each). Trimming stripped 4 bases from V and 5 bases from J, with 23 bases between. Germline-derived CDR1 and CDR2 are SGHNT and YYREEE (reference sequence). The CDR3 is made up of 17 amino acids. CDR3 coding DNA: TGTGCCAGCAGCCCCGGGGCTACCTCATTCAATAGAGATACGCAGTATTTT. It codes for CASSPGATSFNRDTQYF.

V and J are TRBV19 and TRBJ2-4, with 8 bases aligning to TRBD1. V lost 5 bases to trimming and J lost 0 bases; unmatched junction nucleotides: 6. The length of the CDR3 is 16 residues. Germline assignment: CDR1 LNHDA and CDR2 SQIVND (reference sequence). Here the CDR3 DNA reads TGTGCCAGTAGTCTAAGGACAGGGCAAGCCAAAAACATTCAGTACTTC. Protein: CASSLRTGQAKNIQYF. The entire variable domain, with the rest obtained from reference TRBV19 and TRBJ2-4, is as follows: DGGITQSPKYLFRKEGQNVTLSCEQNLNHDAMYWYRQDPGQGLRLIYYSQIVNDFQKGDIAEGYSVSREKKESFPLTVTSAQKNPTAFYLCASSLRTGQAKNIQYFGAGTRLSVL.

This chain joins TRBV4-1 and TRBJ1-4; 8 bases are a match to TRBD1. The V gene's germline CDR1 is MGHRA and CDR2 YSYEKL. This CDR3 comprises 20 residues. The J segment lost 5 bases and the V segment lost 1 base, leaving 18 bases of the junction unmatched. CDR3 coding DNA: TGCGCCAGCAGCCAAGCAGACAGGGGTGGAGGATGGAGCTTAAATGAAAAACTGTTTTTT. Translated: CASSQADRGGGWSLNEKLFF.

V gene TRBV4-1 combines with J gene TRBJ2-7; D possibly matches TRBD1 or TRBD2 (5 bases each). The CDR3 has 15 residues. V shed 3 bases and J shed 2 bases, with 14 bases lying between them. CDR1 and CDR2 (germline): MGHRA, YSYEKL. CDR3 in amino acids: CASSQAGALTYEQYF. CDR3 DNA: TGCGCCAGCAGCCAGGCCGGGGCCTTGACCTACGAGCAGTACTTC.

A remark on this clone: Other DNA sequences in this specimen translate into the identical CDR3. The J gene is TRBJ2-5, the V gene TRBV12-3 or TRBV12-4; no firm D call. Trimming pared 4 bases from V and 4 bases from J, leaving 4 bases between. The CDR3 sequence is 11 residues long. This CDR3 reads CASSSGETQYF. The CDR3 region has the DNA TGTGCCAGCAGTTCGGGAGAGACCCAGTACTTC.